These 5 T cell receptor beta chains originate from one sample sequenced in a study of shared clonotypes between healthy human individuals. Using immunoSEQ multiplex PCR, the repertoire was profiled, and TCRdb retains in-frame clones only, with some absent. The top ten hold under 2% of the sample, which has 780,000 or so clones, just under 75% seen once. The specimen sequenced was memory CD4+ T cells sorted from blood. Subset denoted: CD45RA-negative fraction. These receptors all stem from a woman aged 30 to 39 in good health.

V and J are TRBV7-3 and TRBJ2-1; unclear D gene. This CDR3 contains 15 residues. The V and J ends lost 5 bases and 1 base respectively, with 12 bases between them. CDR1 is SGHTA, CDR2 FQGTGA, per germline. CDR3 sequence reads: CASSPLLGSYNEQFF. CDR3 DNA sequence: TGTGCCAGCAGCCCCCTGTTAGGGTCCTACAATGAGCAGTTCTTC.

The chain uses TRBV19 and TRBJ2-1; D unclear. Germline V gives CDR1 LNHDA, CDR2 SQIVND (reference sequence). This CDR3 spans 16 amino acids. Between the trimmed V and J ends, which lost 0 bases and 0 bases, there was a span of 9 bases. CDR3 loop: CASSIDQRYSYNEQFF. CDR3 nucleotide sequence: TGTGCCAGTAGTATAGATCAGAGGTACTCCTACAATGAGCAGTTCTTC.

This clone came up once. This chain connects TRBV29-1 to TRBJ2-4, with D unresolved. CDR1 is SQVTM and CDR2 is ANQGSEA in the germline V gene. V was shortened by 4 bases and J by 0 bases, with 10 bases between the two germline ends. The CDR3 spans 14 residues. In DNA form, the CDR3 reads TGCAGCGTTGTAGGGAACCTAGCCAAAAACATTCAGTACTTC. Translation: CSVVGNLAKNIQYF.

The chain joins TRBV6-5 to TRBJ1-2; D unclear. The germline V gene encodes CDR1 MNHEY and CDR2 SVGAGI. V gave up 2 bases and J gave up 4 bases, with 11 bases separating them. There are 14 residues in the CDR3. CDR3 residues: CASSYKGAPYGYTF. The CDR3 DNA reads TGTGCCAGCAGTTACAAGGGAGCCCCCTATGGCTACACCTTC.

The V call is TRBV2, the J call TRBJ2-7; 8 nucleotides agree with TRBD1. This CDR3 contains 15 residues. The V and J ends lost 6 bases and 1 base, in that order; junction bases with no gene match: 8. Looked up from germline, CDR1 is SNHLY and CDR2 is FYNNEI. The CDR3 region is CASRIRQGRSYEQYF. In DNA, the CDR3 is TGTGCCAGCAGGATCCGACAGGGGCGATCCTACGAGCAGTACTTC.